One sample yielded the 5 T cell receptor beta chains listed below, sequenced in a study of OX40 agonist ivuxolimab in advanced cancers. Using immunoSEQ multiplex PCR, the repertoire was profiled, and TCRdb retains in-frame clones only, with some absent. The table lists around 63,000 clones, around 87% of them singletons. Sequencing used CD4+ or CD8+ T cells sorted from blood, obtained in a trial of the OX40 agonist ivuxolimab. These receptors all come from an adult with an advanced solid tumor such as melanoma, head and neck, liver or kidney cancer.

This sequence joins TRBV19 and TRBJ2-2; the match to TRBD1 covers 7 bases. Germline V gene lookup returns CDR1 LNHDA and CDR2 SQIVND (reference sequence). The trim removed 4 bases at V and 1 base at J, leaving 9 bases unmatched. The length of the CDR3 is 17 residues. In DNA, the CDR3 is TGTGCCAGTAGTAAGCCCGGACAGGTAAAGAACACCGGGGAGCTGTTTTTT. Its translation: CASSKPGQVKNTGELFF.

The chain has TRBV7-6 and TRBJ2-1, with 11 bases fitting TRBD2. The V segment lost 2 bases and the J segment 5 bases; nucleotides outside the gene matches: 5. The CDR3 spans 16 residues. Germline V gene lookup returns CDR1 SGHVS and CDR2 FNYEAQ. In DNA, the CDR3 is TGTGCCAGCAGCTTACATGGGACTAGCGGCGACAATGAGCAGTTCTTC. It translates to CASSLHGTSGDNEQFF.

The CDR3 sequence is CASSQDLAGGYTDTQYF. CDR3 DNA: TGTGCCAGCAGCCAAGATCTAGCGGGAGGATACACAGATACGCAGTATTTT. This rearrangement joins TRBV4-2 to TRBJ2-3, with TRBD2 matching 11 bases. The V gene's germline CDR1 is LGHNA and CDR2 YNFKEQ. The CDR3 extends over 17 amino acids. After removal of 0 bases from V and 2 bases from J, the junction contained 4 bases not matched to a gene.

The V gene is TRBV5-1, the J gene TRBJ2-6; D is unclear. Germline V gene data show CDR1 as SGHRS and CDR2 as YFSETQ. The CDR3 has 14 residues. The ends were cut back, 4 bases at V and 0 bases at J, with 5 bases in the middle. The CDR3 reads CASSQYSGANVLTF. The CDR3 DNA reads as TGCGCCAGCAGCCAGTACTCTGGGGCCAACGTCCTGACTTTC. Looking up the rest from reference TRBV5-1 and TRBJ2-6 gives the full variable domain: KAGVTQTPRYLIKTRGQQVTLSCSPISGHRSVSWYQQTPGQGLQFLFEYFSETQRNKGNFPGRFSGRQFSNSRSEMNVSTLELGDSALYLCASSQYSGANVLTFGAGSRLTVL.

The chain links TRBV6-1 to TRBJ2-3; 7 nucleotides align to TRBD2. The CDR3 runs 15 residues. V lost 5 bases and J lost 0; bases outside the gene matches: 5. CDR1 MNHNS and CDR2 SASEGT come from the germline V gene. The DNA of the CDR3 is TGTGCCAGCAGTCTGAGCGGGGTGAGCACAGATACGCAGTATTTT. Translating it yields CASSLSGVSTDTQYF.